These 23 T cell receptor beta chains share one sample of origin, sequenced in a study of cytomegalovirus exposure and HLA in healthy donors. This PCR relied on a set of 60 Vbeta primers and 13 Jbeta primers. Produced via immunoSEQ multiplex PCR; TCRdb's table is partial and in-frame only. The sample contains roughly 140,000 clones, 65% to 90% of which appear only once. The sample was PBMCs. These receptors originate from a female donor in good health and CMV-seronegative.

This clone was observed a handful of times. V usage is TRBV7-2 and J usage is TRBJ2-2; TRBD2 agrees at 11 bases. The junction had 2 bases not matched to a gene; V was cut back by 1 base and J by 7 bases. CDR1 SGHTA and CDR2 FQGNSA come from the germline V gene. CDR3 length equals 15 residues. The CDR3 DNA follows: TGTGCCAGCAGCTTAGACGGACTAGCGGGCGGGGAGCTGTTTTTT. This translates into CASSLDGLAGGELFF.

This chain uses TRBV29-1 with TRBJ2-3; perhaps TRBD2 as D (5 bases). The CDR3 covers 15 residues. Looked up from germline, CDR1 is SQVTM and CDR2 is ANQGSEA. V lost 2 bases and J lost 1, with 13 bases in between. CDR3 DNA sequence: TGCAGCGTTGAAACCCCGAGGCGGGGCACAGATACGCAGTATTTT. Translation gives CSVETPRRGTDTQYF.

V and J are TRBV6-6 and TRBJ2-1, with 11 bases fitting TRBD2. V gave up 5 bases and J gave up 2 bases; unmatched junction bases: 5. Germline CDR1 is MNHNY and CDR2 is SVGAGI (reference sequence). The CDR3 is 16 residues long. The CDR3, as DNA: TGTGCCAGCAGTGCCGGGACTAGCGGAACCTACAATGAGCAGTTCTTC. Its translation: CASSAGTSGTYNEQFF.

CDR3 region: CASSSRSKNIQYF. DNA for the CDR3: TGTGCCAGCAGTTCCCGGTCCAAAAACATTCAGTACTTC. This sequence joins TRBV27 and TRBJ2-4; D unclear. Germline values: CDR1 MNHEY, CDR2 SMNVEV (reference sequence). There are 13 residues in the CDR3. V was trimmed by 4 bases and J by 2 bases, leaving 6 bases between them.

The chain joins TRBV15 to TRBJ1-5; 7 positions match TRBD1. CDR1 LNHNV and CDR2 YYDKDF come from the germline V gene (reference sequence). The CDR3 contains 14 residues. V was clipped by 1 base and J by 7 bases; unmatched bases: 4. CDR3: CATSRGQGIQPQHF. CDR3 in DNA: TGTGCCACCAGCAGAGGACAGGGAATACAGCCCCAGCATTTT.

The chain couples TRBV6-6 to TRBJ2-1; 9 nucleotides line up with TRBD2. The germline V gene has CDR1 MNHNY and CDR2 SVGAGI (reference sequence). With V trimmed by 4 bases and J by 4 bases, 5 bases remained unmatched. The CDR3 contains 15 residues. The chain's CDR3 is CASSSLSGSYNEQFF. The CDR3 DNA reads as TGTGCCAGCAGTTCCCTTAGCGGGAGTTACAATGAGCAGTTCTTC.

This clone was counted a single time. CDR3: CASSYAGENNEQFF. In nucleotides, the CDR3 is TGTGCCAGCAGTTACGCGGGAGAGAACAATGAGCAGTTCTTC. The gene calls are TRBV6-5 and TRBJ2-1; 7 bases agree with TRBD2. V was clipped by 2 bases and J by 5 bases; unmatched bases: 3. The CDR3 loop spans 14 amino acids. Germline CDR1 and CDR2: MNHEY and SVGAGI.

The rearrangement links TRBV7-9 to TRBJ1-2; a possible D gene is TRBD1 (6 bases). This CDR3 has 15 residues. Trimming removed 5 bases at V and 5 bases at J, with 18 bases between. The germline gives CDR1 SEHNR, CDR2 FQNEAQ (reference sequence). The CDR3 loop reads CASSDEVGTKYGYTF. The CDR3 DNA reads TGTGCCAGCAGCGATGAGGTCGGGACAAAATATGGCTACACCTTC.

The chain is built from TRBV4-2 and TRBJ2-1, with a possible D match to TRBD1 (5 bases). The CDR3 has 13 amino acids. Trimming pared 0 bases from V and 9 bases from J, leaving 9 bases between. Germline V gene sequence: CDR1 LGHNA, CDR2 YNFKEQ. CDR3 nucleotides: TGTGCCAGCAGCCAAGACCCCCAGGGTGAGCAGTTCTTC. This sequence encodes CASSQDPQGEQFF.

This clone occurred once. V is TRBV19 and J is TRBJ1-5, with D perhaps matching TRBD1 (5 bases). Germline values: CDR1 LNHDA, CDR2 SQIVND (reference sequence). Trimming removed 4 bases at V and 4 bases at J, with 14 bases between. The CDR3 length is 15 residues. The CDR3 protein is CASSTSGLTNQPQHF. The CDR3 DNA follows: TGTGCCAGTAGTACCTCGGGACTTACAAATCAGCCCCAGCATTTT.

This clone was counted between two and nine times. The chain couples TRBV27 to TRBJ1-5; 11 positions agree with TRBD1. Trimming removed 5 bases from V and 6 bases from J; junction bases left unmatched: 3. CDR1 MNHEY and CDR2 SMNVEV come from the germline V gene (reference sequence). The CDR3 contains 14 residues. The CDR3 sequence is CASSGQGAIQPQHF. CDR3 coding DNA: TGTGCCAGCAGTGGACAGGGGGCGATTCAGCCCCAGCATTTT.

The chain has TRBV30 and TRBJ2-7, with TRBD1 as a possible D gene (7 bases). CDR1 is GTSNPN, CDR2 SVGIG, per germline (reference sequence). V lost 3 bases to trimming and J lost 5 bases, with 11 bases between them. The CDR3 totals 12 residues. For the CDR3, the DNA is TGTGCCTGGAGCAGGGGGGCCAACGAGCAGTACTTC. This encodes CAWSRGANEQYF.

This chain uses TRBV6-5 with TRBJ1-1, with 10 bases fitting TRBD1. The CDR3 consists of 14 residues. CDR1 is MNHEY, CDR2 SVGAGI, per germline. The ends lost 8 bases at V and 5 bases at J; junction bases unmatched: 8. The CDR3 coding sequence is TGTGCCAGCGAACCCGGGACAGGGGAAACTGAAGCTTTCTTT. Translated: CASEPGTGETEAFF.

V and J are TRBV15 and TRBJ1-2; D is ambiguous. Trimming took 3 bases from V and 8 from J, leaving 10 bases between them. The CDR3 sequence is 12 residues long. Germline V CDR1 and CDR2: LNHNV, YYDKDF (reference sequence). This CDR3 reads CATSSYNRGYTF. The CDR3 DNA reads as TGTGCCACCAGCAGCTATAATCGGGGCTACACCTTC.

The gene calls are TRBV19 and TRBJ1-1; D is ambiguous. CDR1 and CDR2 (germline): LNHDA, SQIVND (reference sequence). V was cut by 0 bases and J by 5 bases, with 4 bases left in between. This CDR3 has 12 residues. The CDR3 DNA follows: TGTGCCAGTAGTATAGAAGCAACTGAAGCTTTCTTT. Translating gives CASSIEATEAFF.

The rearrangement links TRBV12-2 to TRBJ2-3; the table's D call TRBD2 went unverified against the DNA. TRBV12-2 is deemed a pseudogene. The CDR3 totals 12 residues. CDR3 loop: CASRSCADTQYF. The DNA of the CDR3 is TGTGCAAGTCGCTCATGCGCAGATACGCAGTATTTT.

The chain couples TRBV2 to TRBJ2-1; TRBD2 matches at 8 bases. Germline CDR1 reads SNHLY; CDR2 reads FYNNEI. The CDR3 extends over 13 amino acids. V dropped 11 bases and J dropped 6; count of bases not matched to a gene: 9. The CDR3 nucleotides are TGTGCCCGTTCCGGGACTAGGGGCAATGAGCAGTTCTTC. Amino acids: CARSGTRGNEQFF.

The rearrangement uses TRBV11-2 and TRBJ2-7; D possibly corresponds to TRBD2 (6 bases). Germline V lookup: CDR1 SGHAT, CDR2 FQNNGV. The CDR3 is 16 residues long. V was shortened by 1 base and J by 0 bases, with 13 bases between the two germline ends. CDR3 amino acids: CASSLGASSDSYEQYF. The CDR3 coding sequence is TGTGCCAGCAGCTTAGGTGCGTCTAGCGACTCCTACGAGCAGTACTTC.

This clone was counted a few times. The chain recombines TRBV7-9 with TRBJ1-4; tentative D call: TRBD1 (6 bases). Germline CDR1 is SEHNR and CDR2 is FQNEAQ (reference sequence). V was trimmed by 5 bases and J by 0 bases, leaving 13 bases between them. This CDR3 comprises 16 residues. CDR3 residues: CASSTRQATTNEKLFF. CDR3 DNA sequence: TGTGCCAGCAGCACCCGACAGGCAACAACTAATGAAAAACTGTTTTTT. The whole variable domain, remainder taken from reference TRBV7-9 and TRBJ1-4, is DTGVSQNPRHKITKRGQNVTFRCDPISEHNRLYWYRQTLGQGPEFLTYFQNEAQLEKSRLLSDRFSAERPKGSFSTLEIQRTEQGDSAMYLCASSTRQATTNEKLFFGSGTQLSVL.

The chain uses TRBV7-9 and TRBJ2-7; D unresolved. CDR3 length: 15 residues. Between the trimmed V and J ends, which lost 6 bases and 0 bases, there was a span of 15 bases. Germline CDR1 is SEHNR and CDR2 is FQNEAQ (reference sequence). CDR3 in amino acids: CASSPLDGSSYEQYF. The CDR3 region has the DNA TGTGCCAGCAGTCCTCTAGACGGCAGCTCCTACGAGCAGTACTTC.

The table lists this clone with a few counts. This chain connects TRBV13 to TRBJ1-1; 11 bases are a match to TRBD1. With V trimmed by 5 bases and J by 5 bases, 10 bases remained unmatched. CDR3 length equals 16 residues. Germline CDR1 is PRHDT and CDR2 is FYEKMQ (reference sequence). Here the CDR3 reads CASSRGQGAMGTEAFF. Here the CDR3 DNA reads TGTGCCAGCAGCCGAGGACAGGGGGCAATGGGAACTGAAGCTTTCTTT.

This clone was seen only a few times. The chain has TRBV5-5 and TRBJ2-7; D is perhaps TRBD1 (6 bases). Germline-derived CDR1 and CDR2 are SGHKS and YYEKEE (reference sequence). Trimming took off 2 bases at V and 3 bases at J, with 9 bases between the two ends. The CDR3 runs to 13 residues. CDR3 sequence (DNA): TGTGCCAGCAGCTTCAGGGGAATCTACGAGCAGTACTTC. Translating gives CASSFRGIYEQYF.

The genes are TRBV30 and TRBJ2-7, with 11 positions matching TRBD2. V dropped 0 bases and J dropped 1; count of bases not matched to a gene: 5. The CDR3 contains 16 residues. CDR1 is GTSNPN, CDR2 SVGIG, per germline (reference sequence). CDR3 DNA: TGTGCCTGGAGTGTCCGACGACTAGCGGGATCCTACGAGCAGTACTTC. Its protein product is CAWSVRRLAGSYEQYF.